The rows below give T cell receptor beta chains drawn from one sample of a study of T cell repertoires and Cas9 in healthy adults. Clones were read by immunoSEQ multiplex PCR, and TCRdb kept only the in-frame ones, dropping some. The sample holds 20,000 to 25,000 clones, about 92% seen once. Material for sequencing was CD4+ effector T cells (CD127+, CD25-, CD137-, CD154-) from PBMCs; culture status not recorded. These receptors originate from a human donor in good health. Each CDR3 is given with its conserved first and last residue. A D gene is named only where the DNA matches it firmly. Rows may omit the clone size; those that give it use once, few, many or a size class.

>-|TRBV7-9|TRBD1|TRBJ2-1
CASSSPDRGIEQFF
TGTGCCAGCAGCTCTCCGGACAGGGGAATTGAGCAGTTCTTC
>-|TRBV7-3|TRBD1|TRBJ2-2
CASSTGTGGGFTGELFF
TGTGCCAGCAGCACTGGGACAGGGGGCGGGTTCACCGGGGAGCTGTTTTTT
>-|TRBV5-3|-|TRBJ2-3
CARSLAVTDTQYF
TGTGCCAGAAGCTTGGCAGTCACAGATACGCAGTATTTT
>-|TRBV6-6|-|TRBJ2-3
CASVRGDTQYF
TGTGCCAGCGTTAGGGGGGATACGCAGTATTTT
>few|TRBV6-5|-|TRBJ2-2
CASSTTHSTGELFF
TGTGCCAGCAGTACGACACATAGCACCGGGGAGCTGTTTTTT
>once|TRBV7-2|-|TRBJ1-1
CASRQDPNTEAFF
TGTGCCAGCAGACAGGATCCGAACACTGAAGCTTTCTTT
>-|TRBV6-5|-|TRBJ1-2
CASSFQHGGANYGYTF
TGTGCCAGCAGTTTTCAGCATGGAGGAGCTAACTATGGCTACACCTTC
>-|TRBV2|TRBD1|TRBJ1-5
CASTIDRGNQPQHF
TGTGCCAGCACGATCGACAGGGGCAATCAGCCCCAGCATTTT
>once|TRBV7-8|-|TRBJ1-1
CASSLAPVNRGTEAFF
TGTGCCAGCAGCTTAGCGCCGGTCAATAGGGGGACTGAAGCTTTCTTT
>-|TRBV10-2|TRBD1|TRBJ2-3
CASISGGLGTDTQYF
TGCGCCAGCATCTCAGGGGGCCTGGGCACAGATACGCAGTATTTT